The T cell receptor (beta chain) under discussion was sequenced for a study of technical replicates of blood from a handful of donors. V was pared by 4 bases and J by 5 bases, with 14 bases of the junction left unmatched. Germline values: CDR1 SNHLY, CDR2 FYNNEI. CDR3 length: 18 amino acids. Only in-frame clones appear in the TCRdb table, and some are missing; sequencing was by immunoSEQ multiplex PCR. The table has more than 65,000 clones, 85% to 95% seen once. V usage is TRBV2 and J usage is TRBJ2-6, with 7 bases that match TRBD1. Sequencing was carried out using T cells isolated from PBMCs. The sequence derives from a human donor in good health. In nucleotides, the CDR3 is TGTGCCAGCAGTGCCCACAGGACAGGTCTGAGGAGGGCCAACGTCCTGACTTTC. Protein: CASSAHRTGLRRANVLTF.